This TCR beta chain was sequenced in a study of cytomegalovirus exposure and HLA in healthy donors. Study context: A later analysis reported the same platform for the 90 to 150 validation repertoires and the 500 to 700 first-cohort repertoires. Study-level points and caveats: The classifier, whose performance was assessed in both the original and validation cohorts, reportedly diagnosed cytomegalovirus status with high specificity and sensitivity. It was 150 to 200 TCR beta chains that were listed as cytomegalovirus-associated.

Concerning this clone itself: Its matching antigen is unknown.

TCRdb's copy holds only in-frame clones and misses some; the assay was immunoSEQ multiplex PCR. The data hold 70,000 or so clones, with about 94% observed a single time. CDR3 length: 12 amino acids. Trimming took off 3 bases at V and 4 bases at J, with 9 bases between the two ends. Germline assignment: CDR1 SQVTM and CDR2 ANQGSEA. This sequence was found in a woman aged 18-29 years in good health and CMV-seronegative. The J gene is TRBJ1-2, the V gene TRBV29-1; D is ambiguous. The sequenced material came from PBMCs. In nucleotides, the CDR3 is TGCAGCGTTGAGGCCCCTGTCTATGGCTACACCTTC. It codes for CSVEAPVYGYTF.